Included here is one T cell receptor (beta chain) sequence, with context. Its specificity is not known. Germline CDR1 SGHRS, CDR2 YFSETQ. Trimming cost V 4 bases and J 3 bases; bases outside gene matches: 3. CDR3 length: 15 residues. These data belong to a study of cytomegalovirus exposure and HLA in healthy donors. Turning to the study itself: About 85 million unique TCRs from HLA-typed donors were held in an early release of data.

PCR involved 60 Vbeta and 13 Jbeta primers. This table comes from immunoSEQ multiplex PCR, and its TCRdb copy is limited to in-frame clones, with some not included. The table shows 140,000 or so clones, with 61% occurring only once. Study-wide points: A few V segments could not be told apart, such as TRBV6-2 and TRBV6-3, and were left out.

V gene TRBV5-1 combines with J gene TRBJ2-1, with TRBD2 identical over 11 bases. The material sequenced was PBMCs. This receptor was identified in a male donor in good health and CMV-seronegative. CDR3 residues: CASSVGLADYNEQFF. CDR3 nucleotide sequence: TGCGCCAGCAGCGTGGGACTAGCGGACTACAATGAGCAGTTCTTC.